This passage covers 11 T cell receptor beta chains from one sample sequenced in a study of regulatory T cells in long-lasting Graves disease. Stated time point: newly diagnosed GD, antithyroid drugs for less than 3 months. From RNA extracted from PBMCs, the TCR library was made. Assembly of TCR beta libraries relied on iRepertoire HTBI primers together with Arm-PCR of CDR3 regions. TCRdb re-analysed the multiplex PCR reads in MiXCR, keeping a single row per CDR3 protein. The table lists 350,000 to 450,000 distinct CDR3 sequences, about 15% of them singletons, with approximately 15% in the top ten. Separately, the same data were catalogued under a study of T cells in Graves' hyperthyroidism and ophthalmopathy.

The material was peripheral blood mononuclear cells (PBMCs), obtained at new diagnosis, from a patient treated with antithyroid drugs. The receptor set was obtained from a woman aged 25-40 years with Graves disease.

This chain joins TRBV18 and TRBJ1-6; no definite D call. This CDR3 contains 15 residues. V lost 0 bases and J lost 3, with 6 bases in between. CDR1 and CDR2 from the germline V gene are KGHSH and LQKENI. CDR3 sequence (DNA): TGTGCCAGCTCACCACCCTGGGGCTATAATTCACCCCTCCACTTT. This translates into CASSPPWGYNSPLHF.

This chain connects TRBV30 to TRBJ2-2, with a possible D match to TRBD2 (5 bases). The V end was cut by 0 bases, the J end by 0 bases, with 5 bases between. CDR1 is GTSNPN, CDR2 SVGIG, per germline (reference sequence). CDR3 length: 14 amino acids. Here the CDR3 DNA reads TGTGCCTGGAGTGTCGGGGCGAACACCGGGGAGCTGTTTTTT. Translated: CAWSVGANTGELFF.

In the case of this clonotype: A read error is likely here: a far larger clone is one base away. The chain joins TRBV2 to TRBJ2-5; 11 positions match TRBD2. After removal of 1 base from V and 11 bases from J, the junction contained 15 bases not matched to a gene. Germline V gives CDR1 SNHLY, CDR2 FYNNEI. The CDR3 totals 17 residues. The chain's CDR3 is CASSEGGGLAANNEQYF. CDR3 nucleotides: TGTGCCAGCAGTGAAGGGGGGGGACTAGCGGCTAACAATGAGCAGTACTTC.

V usage is TRBV7-2 and J usage is TRBJ2-3; TRBD2 aligns across 14 bases. Germline lookup yields CDR1 SGHTA and CDR2 FQGNSA. With V trimmed by 0 bases and J by 6 bases, 14 bases remained unmatched. CDR3 size: 20 residues. CDR3 bases: TGTGCCAGCAGCTTAGCCCCCCGACTAGCGGGAGGGGGGTATATGGATACGCAGTATTTT. The encoded protein is CASSLAPRLAGGGYMDTQYF.

This clonotype was observed many times. This rearrangement joins TRBV7-9 to TRBJ2-2; no firm D call. This CDR3 is 14 amino acids long. V was shortened by 1 base and J by 3 bases, with 6 bases between the two germline ends. In germline, CDR1 is SEHNR, CDR2 FQNEAQ (reference sequence). In nucleotides, the CDR3 is TGTGCCAGCAGCTTAGTACTCGACACCGGGGAGCTGTTTTTT. The encoded protein is CASSLVLDTGELFF.

CDR3 sequence reads: CSAYGNTIYF. Here the CDR3 DNA reads TGCAGTGCTTATGGAAACACCATATATTTT. J is TRBJ1-3 and V is TRBV20-1; D remains ambiguous. Between the trimmed V and J ends, which lost 5 bases and 3 bases, there was a span of 2 bases. CDR3 length: 10 amino acids. Germline V gene lookup returns CDR1 DFQATT and CDR2 SNEGSKA (reference sequence).

Here the CDR3 reads CASSPKGTTYEQYF. CDR3 coding DNA: TGTGCCAGCAGCCCCAAGGGTACGACCTACGAGCAGTACTTC. The gene calls are TRBV7-9 and TRBJ2-7; D not certain. The germline gives CDR1 SEHNR, CDR2 FQNEAQ (reference sequence). Trimming removed 5 bases at V and 2 bases at J, with 13 bases between. The CDR3 is 14 residues long.

This clonotype was found many times. The rearrangement links TRBV3-1 to TRBJ1-2; D perhaps matches TRBD1 (6 bases). Germline CDR1 reads LGHDT; CDR2 reads YNNKEL (reference sequence). The CDR3 covers 15 residues. V shed 0 bases and J shed 2 bases, with 10 bases lying between them. The CDR3 here is CASSQEPGANYGYTF. The CDR3 nucleotides read TGTGCCAGCAGCCAAGAGCCGGGGGCCAACTATGGCTACACCTTC.

The chain employs TRBV4-2 and TRBJ2-5; no clear D. The length of the CDR3 is 12 residues. From germline, CDR1 is LGHNA and CDR2 YNFKEQ. Trimming pared 1 base from V and 4 bases from J, leaving 4 bases between. The CDR3 nucleotides are TGTGCCAGCAGCCAAGTGTCAGAGACCCAGTACTTC. This codes for CASSQVSETQYF.

As concerns this clonotype: Just one base apart from a much larger clone, this may be a read error. J is TRBJ2-4 and V is TRBV5-1; no firm D call. V lost 0 bases and J lost 13, with 23 bases in between. The CDR3 is 16 amino acids. Germline CDR1 SGHRS, CDR2 YFSETQ. The CDR3 DNA follows: TGCGCCAGCAGCTTGGTAGCCGGAGTCTCCTACAATGAGCAGTACTTC. Protein product: CASSLVAGVSYNEQYF.

The table lists this clonotype with many counts. V and J are TRBV29-1 and TRBJ2-7; 7 bases line up with TRBD2. The CDR3 loop spans 11 amino acids. Germline CDR1 reads SQVTM; CDR2 reads ANQGSEA. Trimming cost V 6 bases and J 2 bases; bases outside gene matches: 1. In DNA, the CDR3 is TGCAGCGTGACTAGCCCCTACGAGCAGTACTTC. It encodes CSVTSPYEQYF.